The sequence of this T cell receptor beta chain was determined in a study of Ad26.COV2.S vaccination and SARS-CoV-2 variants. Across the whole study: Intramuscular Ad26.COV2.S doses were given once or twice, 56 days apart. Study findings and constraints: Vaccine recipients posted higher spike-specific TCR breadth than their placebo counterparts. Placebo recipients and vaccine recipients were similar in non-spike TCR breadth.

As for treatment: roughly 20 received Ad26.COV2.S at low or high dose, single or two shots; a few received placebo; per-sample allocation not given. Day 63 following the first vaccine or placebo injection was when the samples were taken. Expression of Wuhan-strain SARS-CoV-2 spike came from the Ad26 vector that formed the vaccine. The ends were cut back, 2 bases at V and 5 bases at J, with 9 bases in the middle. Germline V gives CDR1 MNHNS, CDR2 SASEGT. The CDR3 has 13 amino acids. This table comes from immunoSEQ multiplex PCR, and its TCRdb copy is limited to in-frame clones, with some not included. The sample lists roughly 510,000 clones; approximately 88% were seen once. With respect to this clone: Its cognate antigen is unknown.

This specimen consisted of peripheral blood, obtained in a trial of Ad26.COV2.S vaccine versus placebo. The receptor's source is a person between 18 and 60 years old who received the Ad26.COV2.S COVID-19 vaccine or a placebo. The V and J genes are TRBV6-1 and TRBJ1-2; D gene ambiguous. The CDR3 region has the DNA TGTGCCAGCAGTGAATCCGGACGGTATGGCTACACCTTC. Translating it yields CASSESGRYGYTF.